This TCR beta chain was profiled in a study of blood T cell repertoires in COVID-19. Study-wide context: From T cells, B-cell-depleted T cells, or PBMCs came the material, which was cDNA or gDNA.

Using immunoSEQ multiplex PCR, the repertoire was profiled, and TCRdb retains in-frame clones only, with some absent. The table lists approximately 170,000 clones, around four fifths of them singletons. With 4 bases clipped from V and 0 bases from J, the junction kept 9 bases outside the gene matches. Germline V gives CDR1 KGHSH, CDR2 LQKENI. This CDR3 contains 18 residues. The chain uses TRBV18 and TRBJ2-6; 7 bases are a match to TRBD1. The origin of this receptor is a woman aged 45-60 years who had recovered from COVID-19. Sequenced input: PBMCs or T cells enriched from blood (not recorded which). CDR3 protein: CASSQADRSFSGANVLTF. CDR3 DNA: TGTGCCAGCTCACAAGCGGACAGGTCTTTCTCTGGGGCCAACGTCCTGACTTTC.